The 23 T cell receptor beta chains reported below all come from one sample, sequenced in a study of cytomegalovirus exposure and HLA in healthy donors. The primer mix had 60 Vbeta and 13 Jbeta primers. Method: immunoSEQ multiplex PCR; TCRdb's copy keeps in-frame clones and lacks some. In the table there are some 190,000 clones, almost 80% of which are singletons. The sample consisted of PBMCs. Every receptor here comes from a woman younger than 30 in good health and CMV-seronegative.

The V call is TRBV5-8, the J call TRBJ1-1, with D perhaps matching TRBD1 (6 bases). The length of the CDR3 is 15 residues. V was pared by 0 bases and J by 0 bases, with 9 bases between. The V gene's germline CDR1 is SGHTS and CDR2 YDEGEE. The CDR3 region is CASSLGGHMNTEAFF. The CDR3 DNA sequence: TGTGCCAGCAGCTTGGGGGGACATATGAACACTGAAGCTTTCTTT.

The CDR3 reads CASSVAWTGEDTEAFF. DNA of the CDR3: TGTGCCAGCAGCGTAGCTTGGACAGGGGAGGACACTGAAGCTTTCTTT. J is TRBJ1-1 and V is TRBV9, with 9 bases identical to TRBD1. Trimming at V came to 0 bases and at J to 3 bases, leaving 6 bases not matched to a gene. The CDR3 consists of 16 residues. Germline V gene sequence: CDR1 SGDLS, CDR2 YYNGEE.

J is TRBJ1-1 and V is TRBV5-1; D gene uncertain. This CDR3 spans 15 amino acids. V was cut by 5 bases and J by 5 bases, with 19 bases left in between. Looked up from germline, CDR1 is SGHRS and CDR2 is YFSETQ. CDR3 nucleotide sequence: TGCGCCAGCAGAGTCTCAGCGGGCGGGAATACTGAAGCTTTCTTT. This translates into CASRVSAGGNTEAFF.

The J gene is TRBJ2-7, the V gene TRBV4-2; 13 bases line up with TRBD2. There are 21 residues in the CDR3. V dropped 0 bases and J dropped 2; count of bases not matched to a gene: 16. Germline V gene lookup returns CDR1 LGHNA and CDR2 YNFKEQ. CDR3 nucleotide sequence: TGTGCCAGCAGCCAAGACTTAATATTCGGGACTAGCGGGACCATCCCCTACGAGCAGTACTTC. It codes for CASSQDLIFGTSGTIPYEQYF.

The chain joins TRBV28 to TRBJ2-3, with 9 bases aligning to TRBD2. Unmatched junction bases numbered 9, after V lost 4 bases and J lost 4 bases. CDR3 length: 16 amino acids. Germline CDR1 is MDHEN and CDR2 is SYDVKM. CDR3 loop: CASSSQTSGSADTQYF. The CDR3 coding sequence is TGTGCCAGCAGTTCCCAGACTAGCGGATCGGCAGATACGCAGTATTTT. Complete variable domain (other parts from reference TRBV28 and TRBJ2-3): DVKVTQSSRYLVKRTGEKVFLECVQDMDHENMFWYRQDPGLGLRLIYFSYDVKMKEKGDIPEGYSVSREKKERFSLILESASTNQTSMYLCASSSQTSGSADTQYFGPGTRLTVL.

This chain joins TRBV9 and TRBJ2-3, with TRBD2 identical over 9 bases. V gave up 0 bases and J gave up 4 bases; unmatched junction bases: 9. The germline V gene encodes CDR1 SGDLS and CDR2 YYNGEE. This CDR3 is 17 amino acids long. This chain's CDR3 is CASSVGAGGPRSDTQYF. CDR3 nucleotide sequence: TGTGCCAGCAGCGTAGGTGCGGGGGGGCCGCGGTCAGATACGCAGTATTTT.

In its sample, this clone was seen once. The V and J genes are TRBV10-1 and TRBJ2-1; 11 bases are shared with TRBD2. Germline-derived CDR1 and CDR2 are WNHNN and SYGVQD (reference sequence). Trimming at V came to 10 bases and at J to 6 bases, leaving 11 bases not matched to a gene. The CDR3 spans 15 residues. The CDR3 loop reads CANILAGGYFNEQFF. The CDR3 nucleotides are TGCGCCAACATCCTAGCGGGGGGCTATTTCAATGAGCAGTTCTTC.

V and J are TRBV28 and TRBJ1-2, with no clear D. CDR1 MDHEN and CDR2 SYDVKM come from the germline V gene. Trimming stripped 5 bases from V and 13 bases from J, with 8 bases between. The CDR3 has 9 residues. CDR3 DNA sequence: TGTGCCAGCAGTCCCCCACTCACCTTC. Protein: CASSPPLTF.

The V gene is TRBV29-1, the J gene TRBJ2-2; D is possibly TRBD2 (5 bases). There are 13 residues in the CDR3. The ends were cut back, 4 bases at V and 4 bases at J, with 10 bases in the middle. Looked up from germline, CDR1 is SQVTM and CDR2 is ANQGSEA. CDR3 sequence: CSVGRAATGELFF. The CDR3 DNA sequence: TGCAGCGTTGGGCGGGCAGCCACCGGGGAGCTGTTTTTT.

The chain links TRBV20-1 to TRBJ1-2, with TRBD1 as a possible D gene (6 bases). CDR3 length equals 11 residues. Germline V gene sequence: CDR1 DFQATT, CDR2 SNEGSKA (reference sequence). As DNA, the CDR3 is TGCAGGGTAGACAGGCTCTATGGCTACACCTTC. Translation gives CRVDRLYGYTF.

The rearrangement uses TRBV11-2 and TRBJ1-4, with 7 bases aligning to TRBD1. V lost 4 bases to trimming and J lost 7 bases; unmatched junction nucleotides: 3. Germline CDR1 SGHAT, CDR2 FQNNGV. The CDR3 spans 13 residues. CDR3 bases: TGTGCCAGCAGCTGGGACAGAGCTGAAAAACTGTTTTTT. Translated: CASSWDRAEKLFF.

CDR3: CASSFRGKDEQYF. The CDR3, as DNA: TGTGCCAGCAGCTTCAGGGGTAAGGACGAGCAGTACTTC. The chain employs TRBV7-9 and TRBJ2-7; possibly TRBD1 for D (6 bases). V lost 3 bases, J lost 5 bases, and 11 bases lay in between. Germline V gives CDR1 SEHNR, CDR2 FQNEAQ (reference sequence). The length of the CDR3 is 13 residues.

The gene calls are TRBV18 and TRBJ1-5; D call uncertain. Trimming left V 2 bases short and J 5 bases short, with 7 bases between. The CDR3 runs to 13 residues. The germline gives CDR1 KGHSH, CDR2 LQKENI. This chain's CDR3 is CASSPEAYQPQHF. The CDR3 nucleotides are TGTGCCAGCTCACCAGAGGCGTATCAGCCCCAGCATTTT.

This chain joins TRBV30 and TRBJ2-1; maybe TRBD1 (5 bases). In germline, CDR1 is GTSNPN, CDR2 SVGIG (reference sequence). The V end was cut by 3 bases, the J end by 6 bases, with 12 bases between. The CDR3 consists of 13 residues. The CDR3 DNA follows: TGTGCCTGGAGCCACGGACACATCAATGAGCAGTTCTTC. Its translation is CAWSHGHINEQFF.

The chain employs TRBV6-1 and TRBJ2-7; D is unclear. This CDR3 contains 14 residues. Germline lookup yields CDR1 MNHNS and CDR2 SASEGT. Trimming left V 7 bases short and J 0 bases short, with 13 bases between. The CDR3 DNA reads TGTGCCAGCACTCCTACGCTACCCTCCTACGAGCAGTACTTC. Translating gives CASTPTLPSYEQYF.

The CDR3 DNA sequence: TGTGCCAGCAGCTTAGTGCCAGGGGGCTACGAGCAGTACTTC. Translated: CASSLVPGGYEQYF. The V and J genes are TRBV5-6 and TRBJ2-7; 7 bases line up with TRBD1. V dropped 2 bases and J dropped 3; count of bases not matched to a gene: 5. CDR3 length: 14 amino acids. Germline V gene sequence: CDR1 SGHDT, CDR2 YYEEEE.

The rearrangement joins TRBV5-1 to TRBJ2-1; D is uncertain. The CDR3 runs to 12 residues. The germline V gene encodes CDR1 SGHRS and CDR2 YFSETQ. V lost 0 bases, J lost 8 bases, and 6 bases lay in between. The CDR3: CASSLVRDEQFF. In nucleotides, the CDR3 is TGCGCCAGCAGCTTGGTTCGGGATGAGCAGTTCTTC.

The sample holds one count of this clone. The chain joins TRBV18 to TRBJ1-4; 11 bases are shared with TRBD1. Germline V lookup: CDR1 KGHSH, CDR2 LQKENI. This CDR3 spans 13 amino acids. V dropped 6 bases and J dropped 6; count of bases not matched to a gene: 0. The CDR3 sequence is CASSGQGDEKLFF. For the CDR3, the DNA is TGTGCCAGCTCGGGACAGGGGGATGAAAAACTGTTTTTT.

The chain has TRBV6-5 and TRBJ1-1; TRBD1 might be the D (6 bases). Germline CDR1 reads MNHEY; CDR2 reads SVGAGI. V lost 4 bases, J lost 3 bases, and 12 bases lay in between. This CDR3 spans 14 amino acids. The chain's CDR3 is CASSSIQGDTEAFF. Written as DNA, the CDR3 is TGTGCCAGCAGTTCTATACAGGGAGACACTGAAGCTTTCTTT.

This clone was seen only a few times. CDR3 nucleotides: TGTGCCAGCAGTTACTCGATAGCGGGTACCGGGGAGCTGTTTTTT. Residues: CASSYSIAGTGELFF. The chain has TRBV6-5 and TRBJ2-2, with TRBD2 matching 7 bases. Germline V gene data show CDR1 as MNHEY and CDR2 as SVGAGI. This CDR3 has 15 amino acids. J was trimmed by 5 bases and V by 0 bases; bases with no gene match: 3.

J is TRBJ2-5 and V is TRBV11-2; TRBD2 matches at 12 bases. V trimming: 5 bases; J trimming: 7 bases; junction bases outside the gene matches: 14. The CDR3 sequence is 17 residues long. Germline values: CDR1 SGHAT, CDR2 FQNNGV. CDR3: CASSRQLGTSGSATQYF. CDR3 in DNA: TGTGCCAGCAGCCGTCAGCTCGGGACTAGCGGGTCTGCGACCCAGTACTTC.

V usage is TRBV28 and J usage is TRBJ2-1, with 9 nucleotides matching TRBD1. The CDR3 covers 16 residues. The germline V gene has CDR1 MDHEN and CDR2 SYDVKM. V lost 7 bases and J lost 3; bases outside the gene matches: 10. The CDR3 DNA sequence: TGTGCCAGCAAAAGCCCCGGGACAGGGAACTACAATGAGCAGTTCTTC. This translates into CASKSPGTGNYNEQFF.

This clone was detected a few times. This chain joins TRBV5-1 and TRBJ2-5; D remains ambiguous. Trimming removed 0 bases from V and 1 base from J, with 7 bases in between. Germline V gene data show CDR1 as SGHRS and CDR2 as YFSETQ. CDR3 size: 14 residues. In DNA form, the CDR3 reads TGCGCCAGCAGCTTGGCCGTCAGCCAAGAGACCCAGTACTTC. Protein sequence: CASSLAVSQETQYF.